This TCR beta chain is from a study of T cell changes during pregnancy in multiple sclerosis. This clone was detected only a few times. Some clones are missing from TCRdb's copy, which holds only in-frame ones; the method was immunoSEQ multiplex PCR. The sample shows roughly 50,000 clones, 85% to 95% of them seen only once. Germline V gives CDR1 SGHAT, CDR2 FQDESV (reference sequence). CDR3 length: 12 amino acids. Trimming pared 1 base from V and 7 bases from J, leaving 7 bases between. The material sequenced was CD4+ T cells from peripheral blood mononuclear cells, taken in the third trimester of pregnancy. The chain is built from TRBV11-1 and TRBJ1-1; D not certain. The receptor's source is a female donor with multiple sclerosis, enrolled in a pregnancy study. The DNA for the CDR3 is TGTGCCAGCAGCTTAGTCCGGGGTGAAGCTTTCTTT. Protein: CASSLVRGEAFF.